The 5 T cell receptor beta chains given below trace back to one sample, sequenced in a study of cytomegalovirus exposure and HLA in healthy donors. The PCR contained 60 Vbeta and 13 Jbeta primers. Some clones are missing from TCRdb's copy, which holds only in-frame ones; the method was immunoSEQ multiplex PCR. Its table lists tens of thousands of clones. The sequencing sample was made of PBMCs. The source is a woman aged 30 to 39 in good health and CMV-seronegative.

V is TRBV19 and J is TRBJ2-2, with 11 bases identical to TRBD2. CDR3 length equals 16 residues. Germline V gene sequence: CDR1 LNHDA, CDR2 SQIVND (reference sequence). J was trimmed by 0 bases and V by 4 bases; bases with no gene match: 1. The CDR3 coding sequence is TGTGCCAGTAGTAGGGGACTAGCGGCGAACACCGGGGAGCTGTTTTTT. Encoded protein: CASSRGLAANTGELFF.

V and J are TRBV15 and TRBJ2-7; no firm D call. Trimming left V 0 bases short and J 3 bases short, with 6 bases between. This CDR3 region has 13 residues. Germline V gene lookup returns CDR1 LNHNV and CDR2 YYDKDF (reference sequence). CDR3 sequence (DNA): TGTGCCACCAGCAGAGATAGTTACTACGAGCAGTACTTC. It encodes CATSRDSYYEQYF.

The chain carries TRBV5-1 and TRBJ1-2; TRBD1 matches 9 bases. Germline CDR1 SGHRS, CDR2 YFSETQ. This CDR3 is 16 amino acids long. The trim removed 5 bases at V and 1 base at J, leaving 9 bases unmatched. DNA for the CDR3: TGCGCCAGCAGAGGTGGGACAGGGCCTCTTAACTATGGCTACACCTTC. It codes for CASRGGTGPLNYGYTF. The full variable domain, with the rest looked up from reference TRBV5-1 and TRBJ1-2, is KAGVTQTPRYLIKTRGQQVTLSCSPISGHRSVSWYQQTPGQGLQFLFEYFSETQRNKGNFPGRFSGRQFSNSRSEMNVSTLELGDSALYLCASRGGTGPLNYGYTFGSGTRLTVV.

This chain uses TRBV5-1 with TRBJ2-5; 7 nucleotides agree with TRBD1. V shed 0 bases, J shed 1 base, and the junction held 6 bases outside the gene matches. Germline loops: CDR1 SGHRS, CDR2 YFSETQ. The CDR3 consists of 16 residues. CDR3 coding DNA: TGCGCCAGCAGCTTGGGGGGCAGGACAGGCCAAGAGACCCAGTACTTC. Encoded protein: CASSLGGRTGQETQYF. Full variable domain (missing parts from reference TRBV5-1 and TRBJ2-5): KAGVTQTPRYLIKTRGQQVTLSCSPISGHRSVSWYQQTPGQGLQFLFEYFSETQRNKGNFPGRFSGRQFSNSRSEMNVSTLELGDSALYLCASSLGGRTGQETQYFGPGTRLLVL.

This chain connects TRBV5-1 to TRBJ2-2; 8 bases line up with TRBD1. The CDR3 spans 18 residues. Germline-derived CDR1 and CDR2 are SGHRS and YFSETQ. V lost 0 bases to trimming and J lost 9 bases; unmatched junction nucleotides: 16. The CDR3: CASSLGTGTVGGHRELFF. As DNA, the CDR3 is TGCGCCAGCAGCTTGGGGACAGGGACCGTCGGAGGACACCGGGAGCTGTTTTTT.